The rows below give T cell receptor beta chains drawn from one sample of a study of PD-L1 blockade in urothelial cancer. Here immunoSEQ multiplex PCR was the method, and the copy in TCRdb shows in-frame clones only, minus some. The sample contains about 110,000 clones, approximately 90% of which appear only once. The source was PBMCs, collected around atezolizumab (anti-PD-L1) treatment. The receptors were gathered from a man in his sixties with urothelial cancer. Both conserved end residues are part of each CDR3. The D gene is left open where the match is weak. Clone size is given for some rows only: seen once, a few or many times, or a class if the clone is expanded.

j_call v_call d_call clone_size cdr3_nt cdr3_aa
TRBJ1-6 TRBV5-1 . . TGCGCCAGCAGCTTGGACGGTCTCGGTTCACCCCTCCACTTT CASSLDGLGSPLHF
TRBJ2-5 TRBV7-6 TRBD2 . TGTGCCAGCAGCTCAGCCAGACTAGCGGGGGGCGGGGAGACCCAGTACTTC CASSSARLAGGGETQYF
TRBJ2-7 TRBV5-1 . once TGCGCCAGCAGCCCCCAGGGGGCGGGAGCTTACGAGCAGTACTTC CASSPQGAGAYEQYF
TRBJ2-2 TRBV9 TRBD2 . TGTGCCAGCAGCAAGGGACTAGCGGAAACCGGGGAGCTGTTTTTT CASSKGLAETGELFF
TRBJ1-1 TRBV7-8 . few TGTGCCAGCAGCTTAGTAGGGGGGAACACTGAAGCTTTCTTT CASSLVGGNTEAFF
TRBJ2-5 TRBV9 TRBD2 . TGTGCCAGCAGCGTAGAAGAGCTAGCGGGGGCGCAAGAGACCCAGTACTTC CASSVEELAGAQETQYF
TRBJ2-5 TRBV19 TRBD2 . TGTGCCAGTAGTCAGGCTAGCGGTTACCAAGAGACCCAGTACTTC CASSQASGYQETQYF
TRBJ2-7 TRBV28 TRBD1 . TGTGCCAGCAGGACAGGGGGTCAAGGCAGCGCCTACGAGCAGTACTTC CASRTGGQGSAYEQYF
TRBJ2-7 TRBV6-5 TRBD2 . TGTGCCAGCAGCCTCGGGACTAGCGTCTACGAGCAGTACTTC CASSLGTSVYEQYF
TRBJ2-5 TRBV9 . . TGTGCCAGCAGCCCCAGTGGGGGGTTCGAGACCCAGTACTTC CASSPSGGFETQYF
TRBJ2-7 TRBV28 TRBD2 . TGTGCCAGCAGTCTAGCGGGAGGCGGGAGCTCCTACGAGCAGTACTTC CASSLAGGGSSYEQYF
TRBJ2-6 TRBV4-1 . once TGCGCCAGCAGCATATCTGGGGCCAACGTCCTGACTTTC CASSISGANVLTF
TRBJ2-2 TRBV28 TRBD2 . TGTGCCAGCATCTTGGGGGGGGGAGGCGCGAACACCGGGGAGCTGTTTTTT CASILGGGGANTGELFF
TRBJ2-5 TRBV18 . once TGTGCCAGCTCACCGGGCGCAGCCCAAGAGACCCAGTACTTC CASSPGAAQETQYF
TRBJ2-5 TRBV6-5 TRBD1 . TGTGCCAGCAGATTACAGGGGGGCGAGACCCAGTACTTC CASRLQGGETQYF
TRBJ2-4 TRBV6-5 . . TGTGCCAGCAGTTACGCCCCCCGGGGGGCCAAAAACATTCAGTACTTC CASSYAPRGAKNIQYF
TRBJ1-2 TRBV28 TRBD1 once TGTGCCAGCAGTCCCCCGGGACAGGGCCATGGCTACACCTTC CASSPPGQGHGYTF
TRBJ2-7 TRBV11-3 . . TGTGCCAGCAGCTTAGGGACAATGCACGAGCAGTACTTC CASSLGTMHEQYF
TRBJ1-5 TRBV5-1 . . TGCGCCAGCAGCTTGACAGGGAGTCCCCAGCATTTT CASSLTGSPQHF
TRBJ2-1 TRBV9 . . TGTGCCAGCAGCGTTACAACTACGGGGAGGAGCTCCTACAATGAGCAGTTCTTC CASSVTTTGRSSYNEQFF
TRBJ2-3 TRBV7-9 TRBD2 . TGTGCCAGCAGCCGTAGGACTAGCGGGAAGGGGGCAGGAGATACGCAGTATTTT CASSRRTSGKGAGDTQYF
TRBJ2-3 TRBV5-1 . . TGCGCCAGCAGCTTGCTTGGCGGTAGCACAGATACGCAGTATTTT CASSLLGGSTDTQYF
TRBJ1-3 TRBV7-9 . . TGTGCCAGCAGCTCCCGCCCATTGTTCCAGGTTTCACTCGGCAACACCATATATTTT CASSSRPLFQVSLGNTIYF
TRBJ1-3 TRBV5-6 . . TGTGCCAGCAGCGACCTACAGGGAGCGGCTGGAAACACCATATATTTT CASSDLQGAAGNTIYF
TRBJ2-3 TRBV30 TRBD1 . TGTGCCTGGGGGACAGGGAACCAAGATACGCAGTATTTT CAWGTGNQDTQYF
TRBJ2-2 TRBV30 TRBD2 . TGTGCCTGGGTGGGTGGTAGCGGGAGGTCGAACACCGGGGAGCTGTTTTTT CAWVGGSGRSNTGELFF
TRBJ2-7 TRBV27 . . TGTGCCAGCAGTTCCTATAGCGTGTCCTACGAGCAGTACTTC CASSSYSVSYEQYF
TRBJ2-4 TRBV2 . . TGTGCCAGCAGTGGGTCTAGCAACATTCAGTACTTC CASSGSSNIQYF
TRBJ1-1 TRBV5-1 TRBD1 . TGCGCCAGCAGCTTGGCCCCACCGCGGCAGGGGGCGGTTAACACTGAAGCTTTCTTT CASSLAPPRQGAVNTEAFF
TRBJ2-5 TRBV6-6 . . TGTGCCAGCAGTTACCCCGTCGCGACAGCTAAAGAGACCCAGTACTTC CASSYPVATAKETQYF
TRBJ1-1 TRBV7-8 TRBD1 . TGTGCCAGCAGCTTCGACAGGGAGACTGAAGCTTTCTTT CASSFDRETEAFF
TRBJ2-5 TRBV2 TRBD2 . TGTGCCAGCAGTGAACGACTAGCGGGGGGGGTGGGGGAGACCCAGTACTTC CASSERLAGGVGETQYF
TRBJ1-1 TRBV28 . . TGTGCCAGCAGTTTATTGGACAGAAAGAACACTGAAGCTTTCTTT CASSLLDRKNTEAFF
TRBJ1-2 TRBV27 . . TGTGCCAGCCGATACACATCTTCTAACTATGGCTACACCTTC CASRYTSSNYGYTF
TRBJ2-5 TRBV29-1 TRBD1 . TGCAGCGGTCAAAGACAGGGGTGGGGGGAGACCCAGTACTTC CSGQRQGWGETQYF
TRBJ2-3 TRBV7-2 TRBD1 . TGTGCCAGCAGCCGTCGGGACAGGGGAGATACGCAGTATTTT CASSRRDRGDTQYF
TRBJ2-1 TRBV29-1 TRBD1 . TGCAGCGCCGCCCCGGGACAGGGGGCGCGTGAGCAGTTCTTC CSAAPGQGAREQFF
TRBJ2-3 TRBV7-2 . . TGTGCCAGCAGCTTAGATTCGGGGGTTAGCACAGATACGCAGTATTTT CASSLDSGVSTDTQYF
TRBJ2-5 TRBV11-2 . . TGTGCCAGCAGCTTAGGGACAACCATAACGCAAGAGACCCAGTACTTC CASSLGTTITQETQYF
TRBJ2-7 TRBV9 TRBD2 . TGTGCCAGCAGCCTCGCTGGCGGGAGCGAATACGAGCAGTACTTC CASSLAGGSEYEQYF
TRBJ1-5 TRBV30 TRBD1 . TGTGCCTGGGCTAGACAGGGGGCGAGTCAGCCCCAGCATTTT CAWARQGASQPQHF
TRBJ2-1 TRBV7-8 TRBD2 . TGTGCCAGCAGCGGGAGGGCGGGAGAAGGTGAGCAGTTCTTC CASSGRAGEGEQFF
TRBJ2-7 TRBV29-1 TRBD1 . TGCAGCGCTGGACAGGGGATTGACAACGAGCAGTACTTC CSAGQGIDNEQYF
TRBJ2-7 TRBV6-5 . once TGTGCCAGCAGTTGGACAGTTCCCTCCTACGAGCAGTACTTC CASSWTVPSYEQYF
TRBJ2-7 TRBV28 TRBD1 . TGTGCCAGCAGTACAGACAGGGGTCCCTACGAGCAGTACTTC CASSTDRGPYEQYF